Sequencing of this TCR beta chain was carried out in a study of beta chain features in type 1 diabetes. Study-wide findings and caveats: Moderate but significant shortening of TCRB CDR3s was recorded in all four CD4+ subsets from Type 1 diabetes patients. Comparison showed that naive, central memory and Treg TCRB repertoires appeared more similar among patients than among healthy donors.

Reverse transcription of all isolated RNA meant that expressed TCRB transcripts were sequenced. Clones were sequenced by immunoSEQ multiplex PCR, and TCRdb holds only the in-frame ones, with some missing. The sample yields some 350,000 clones, around 10% seen once. A word on this clone: The antigen is undetermined.

Trimming left V 7 bases short and J 1 base short, with 20 bases between. The CDR3 contains 16 residues. Germline CDR1 and CDR2: MDHEN and SYDVKM. The genes are TRBV28 and TRBJ2-7; D perhaps matches TRBD1 (5 bases). The origin of this receptor is a man aged 25 to 40 with type 1 diabetes. The sequenced material came from central memory CD4+ T cells from blood. CDR3 sequence: CASITQRGSVSYEQYF. The CDR3, as DNA: TGTGCCAGCATTACTCAAAGGGGTAGTGTTTCCTACGAGCAGTACTTC.